This paragraph reports one T cell receptor (beta chain). Its antigen is not known. TCRdb passed the 5' RACE reads through MiXCR, listing each CDR3 protein once. The sample has around 890,000 distinct CDR3 sequences; about 12% are singletons. V lost 5 bases and J lost 0, with 14 bases in between. Germline V gives CDR1 SEHNR, CDR2 FQNEAQ (reference sequence). The CDR3 is 15 amino acids. The data originate from a study of CD8 T cells in ankylosing spondylitis. General observations from the study: Disease-associated clonotypes exhibited CD8+ identity and were relatively infrequent in peripheral blood. Blood of patients with ankylosing spondylitis appeared to be characterized by a TCR beta motif of eight highly homologous variants.

This sequence joins TRBV7-9 and TRBJ2-7; D remains ambiguous. Sequencing was performed on blood, either unsorted or a sorted T cell fraction (not recorded which). The sequence came from a male donor with ankylosing spondylitis. The CDR3 nucleotides are TGTGCCAGCAGCCCCACAAGATCCTTCTCCTACGAGCAGTACTTC. It codes for CASSPTRSFSYEQYF.